One T cell receptor (beta chain) is described in this entry. This clonotype was detected ten times or more. The target of this receptor is not known. Base qualities were left out, and no much larger clone turns up one base away. These data are taken from a study of T cells in Graves' hyperthyroidism and ophthalmopathy (dated by TCRdb to between 2019 and 2020). With regard to the full study: Peripheral blood was sampled at the time of initial diagnosis, prior to any treatment. The 100 discovery patients were randomly split 7:3 into training and test sets. Thyroid tissue and blood T-cell repertoires from more than 5 Graves' hyperthyroidism patients were also compared in the study. Once sampling was done, hyperthyroidism patients were given methimazole at a starting dose of 30 mg daily, whereas ophthalmopathy patients were given high-dose intravenous methylprednisolone. TCR Vbeta CDR3 sequencing of 120 to 150 peripheral blood samples (43 ophthalmopathy, under 80 hyperthyroidism and roughly 17 progressor patients) is reported in the paper. To identify distinguishing TCR V-J signatures, a discovery cohort of about 95 patients was used, comprising fewer than 45 with Graves' ophthalmopathy and under 60 with stable Graves' hyperthyroidism. Prospective prediction of ophthalmopathy was tested in an independent validation cohort consisting of 18 to 20 hyperthyroidism patients and more than 15 patients who later progressed to ophthalmopathy.

In the ophthalmopathy patients, disease was moderately to severely active, with a Clinical Activity Score of 3 or more, a NOSPECS grade of 4 or more, and a duration of less than 3 months. Exclusion was applied to patients with uncontrolled infections, other autoimmune diseases, pregnancy or lactation. Diagnoses were established on the basis of clinical symptoms, serum thyroxine and TRAb, thyroid ultrasound, and orbital computed tomography. Ficoll-Paque density gradient centrifugation was used to isolate PBMCs from about 9.4 ml of fresh peripheral blood. Total RNA was extracted with Trizol reagent, and quality was checked on an Agilent 2100 Bioanalyzer. Study-wide conclusions, independent of this receptor: A 13 V-J signature model separated ophthalmopathy from stable hyperthyroidism, with 87.88% sensitivity and about 81% specificity in cross-validation and 80%/75% in testing. In validation, the model predicted progression to ophthalmopathy a median of around 6.5 months before onset, with roughly 71% sensitivity and almost 75% specificity. Sample size was not statistically predetermined, and investigators were not blinded to group allocation. Most expanded thyroid clonotypes (frequency above 0.001) were also detected in blood, a finding suggesting that blood repertoires may reflect thyroid immune responses.

The TCR beta CDR3 regions were amplified from the RNA transcripts. A first-round RT-PCR of the TCR CDR3 used the HTBI primer set with the Qiagen OneStep RT-PCR kit. The libraries were constructed in a second round of multiplex PCR and then size-selected and purified. Sequencing of the libraries was done on an Illumina HiSeq2000 using paired-end 100 bp reads. The original methods were these. Raw data were processed with SOAPnuke, discarding reads with adapters, uncalled bases, mean Phred below 15, or no exact constant-primer or identifier match. High-quality paired reads were merged using COPE v1.2.5, and each unique nucleotide sequence was defined as a clonotype. MiTCR v1.1 was used to align the clonotypes against IMGT TRBV, TRBD and TRBJ reference segments. Only V-J combinations with frequency above 0.0001, covering 99.2% of repertoires, were analysed. The TCS score was defined as the ratio of F50 (clonal expansion) to E x V (chaos), calculated using BLOSUM62-based TCRdist between CDR3 peptides within each V-J. Welch's t-statistics and random forest reduced just over 500 V-J features to roughly 13, which were used in a naive Bayes classifier (R e1071). TCRdb redid the processing of the public reads, applying fastp at Q25 and MiXCR, and retained in-frame beta chains. Identical CDR3 protein sequences are pooled into one entry, listed with their most common genes and DNA. These V and J calls rely on TCRdb rather than the paper's analysis. The sample table records around 520,000 distinct CDR3 sequences; 24% of these occur just once. About 11% of the sample is in the top ten clones.

Sequences were obtained from blood. This TCR came from a woman in her twenties or thirties with Graves' ophthalmopathy.

The CDR3 reads as follows: CASSIDLSRETQYF. The DNA sequence follows: TGTGCCAGTAGTATAGATCTCTCCAGGGAGACCCAGTACTTC. The chain is assembled from TRBV19 and TRBJ2-5; no D gene can be assigned with confidence. Relative to germline, V is 0 bases shorter and J is 5 bases shorter, with 10 bases between their ends. The CDR3 has 14 amino acids, counting the end cysteine and phenylalanine. The sequence is cut down to CDR3 DNA, 42 bases in frame from base 1. The germline V gene (reference sequence) provides CDR1 LNHDA and CDR2 SQIVND. Full variable domain (CDR3 extended with the reference TRBV19 and TRBJ2-5 proteins): DGGITQSPKYLFRKEGQNVTLSCEQNLNHDAMYWYRQDPGQGLRLIYYSQIVNDFQKGDIAEGYSVSREKKESFPLTVTSAQKNPTAFYLCASSIDLSRETQYFGPGTRLLVL.